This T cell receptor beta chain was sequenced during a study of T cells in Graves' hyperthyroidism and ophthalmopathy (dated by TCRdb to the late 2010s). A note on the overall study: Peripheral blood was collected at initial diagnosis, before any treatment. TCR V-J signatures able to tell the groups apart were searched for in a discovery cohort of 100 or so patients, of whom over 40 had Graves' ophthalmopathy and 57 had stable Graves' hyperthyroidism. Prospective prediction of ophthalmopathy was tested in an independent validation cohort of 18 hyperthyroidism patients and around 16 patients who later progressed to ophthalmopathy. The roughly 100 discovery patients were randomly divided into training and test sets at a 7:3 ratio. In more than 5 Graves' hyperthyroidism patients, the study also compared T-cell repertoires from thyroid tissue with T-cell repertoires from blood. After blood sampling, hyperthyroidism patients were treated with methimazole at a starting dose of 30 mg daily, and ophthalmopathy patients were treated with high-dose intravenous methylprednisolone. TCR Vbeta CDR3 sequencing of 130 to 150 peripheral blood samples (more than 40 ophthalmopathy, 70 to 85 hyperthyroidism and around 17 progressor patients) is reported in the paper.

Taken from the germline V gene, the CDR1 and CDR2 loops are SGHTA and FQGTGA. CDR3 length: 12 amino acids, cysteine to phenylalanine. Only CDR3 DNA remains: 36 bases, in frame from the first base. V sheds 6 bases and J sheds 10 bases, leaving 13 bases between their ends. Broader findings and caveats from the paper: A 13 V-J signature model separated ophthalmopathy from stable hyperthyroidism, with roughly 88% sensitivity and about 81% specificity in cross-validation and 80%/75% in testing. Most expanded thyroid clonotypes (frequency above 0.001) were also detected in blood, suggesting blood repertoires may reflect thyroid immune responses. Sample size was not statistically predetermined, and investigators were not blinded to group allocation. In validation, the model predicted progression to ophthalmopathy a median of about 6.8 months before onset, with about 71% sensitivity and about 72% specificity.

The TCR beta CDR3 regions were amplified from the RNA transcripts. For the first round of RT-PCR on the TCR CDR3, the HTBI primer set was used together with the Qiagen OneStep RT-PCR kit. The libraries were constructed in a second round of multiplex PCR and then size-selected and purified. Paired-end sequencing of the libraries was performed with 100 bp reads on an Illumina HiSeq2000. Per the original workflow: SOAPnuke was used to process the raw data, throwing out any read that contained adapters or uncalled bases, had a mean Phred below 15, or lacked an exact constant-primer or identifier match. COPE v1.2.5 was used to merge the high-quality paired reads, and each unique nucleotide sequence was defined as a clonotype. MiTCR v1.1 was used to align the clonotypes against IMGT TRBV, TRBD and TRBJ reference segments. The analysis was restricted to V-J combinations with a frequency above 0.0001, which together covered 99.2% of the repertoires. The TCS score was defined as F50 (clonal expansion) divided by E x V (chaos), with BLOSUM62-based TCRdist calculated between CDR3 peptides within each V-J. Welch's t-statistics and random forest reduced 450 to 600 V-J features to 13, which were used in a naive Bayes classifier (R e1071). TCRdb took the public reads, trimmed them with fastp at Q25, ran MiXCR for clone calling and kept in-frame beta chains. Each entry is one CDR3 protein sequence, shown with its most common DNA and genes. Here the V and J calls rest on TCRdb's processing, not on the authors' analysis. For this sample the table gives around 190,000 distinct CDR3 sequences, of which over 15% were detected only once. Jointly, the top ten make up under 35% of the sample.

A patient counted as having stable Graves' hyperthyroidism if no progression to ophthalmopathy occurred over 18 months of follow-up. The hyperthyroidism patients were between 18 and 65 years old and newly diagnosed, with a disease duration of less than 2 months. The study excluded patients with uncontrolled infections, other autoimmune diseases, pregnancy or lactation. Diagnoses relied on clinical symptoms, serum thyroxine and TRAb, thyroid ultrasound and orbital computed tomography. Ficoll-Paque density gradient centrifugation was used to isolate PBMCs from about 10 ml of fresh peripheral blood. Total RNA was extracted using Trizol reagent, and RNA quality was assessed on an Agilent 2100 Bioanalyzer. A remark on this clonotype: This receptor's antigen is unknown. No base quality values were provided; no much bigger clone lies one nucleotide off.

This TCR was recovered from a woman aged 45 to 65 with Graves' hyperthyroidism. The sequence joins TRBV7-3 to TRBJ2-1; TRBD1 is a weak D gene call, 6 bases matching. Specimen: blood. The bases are TGTGCCAGCAGAGCCCCCGGGACAGAGCAGTTCTTC. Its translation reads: CASRAPGTEQFF.